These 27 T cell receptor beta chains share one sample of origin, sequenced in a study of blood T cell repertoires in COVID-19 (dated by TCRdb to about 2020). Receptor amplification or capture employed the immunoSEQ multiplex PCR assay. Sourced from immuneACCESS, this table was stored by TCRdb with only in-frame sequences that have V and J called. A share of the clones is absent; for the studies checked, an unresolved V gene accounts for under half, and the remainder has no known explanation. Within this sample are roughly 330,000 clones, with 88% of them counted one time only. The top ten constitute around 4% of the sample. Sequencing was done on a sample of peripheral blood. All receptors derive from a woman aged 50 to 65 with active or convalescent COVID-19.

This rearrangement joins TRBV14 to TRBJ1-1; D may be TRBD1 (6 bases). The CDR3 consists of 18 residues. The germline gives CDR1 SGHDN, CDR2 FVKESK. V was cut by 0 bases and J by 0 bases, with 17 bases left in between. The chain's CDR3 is CASSQDSIVGHLNTEAFF. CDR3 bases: TGTGCCAGCAGCCAAGATTCTATTGTGGGACACCTGAACACTGAAGCTTTCTTT.

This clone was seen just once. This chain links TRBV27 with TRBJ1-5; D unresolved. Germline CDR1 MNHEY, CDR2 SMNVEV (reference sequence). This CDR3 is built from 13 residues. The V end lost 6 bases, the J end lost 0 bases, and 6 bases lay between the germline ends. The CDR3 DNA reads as TGTGCCAGCAGCCTATCTAGCAATCAGCCCCAGCATTTT. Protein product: CASSLSSNQPQHF.

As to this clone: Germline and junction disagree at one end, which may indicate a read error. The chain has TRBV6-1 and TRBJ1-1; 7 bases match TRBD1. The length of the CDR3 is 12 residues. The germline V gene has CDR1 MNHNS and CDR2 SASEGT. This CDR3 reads CASSERLKTGIF. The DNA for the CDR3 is TGTGCCAGCAGTGAACGGCTAAAGACAGGGATCTTT.

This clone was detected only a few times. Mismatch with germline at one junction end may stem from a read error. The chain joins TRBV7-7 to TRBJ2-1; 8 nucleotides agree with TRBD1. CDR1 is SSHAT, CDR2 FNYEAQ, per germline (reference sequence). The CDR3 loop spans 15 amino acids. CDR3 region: CASSPGTGQGDEQFF. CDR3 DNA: TGTGCTAGCAGCCCCGGGACAGGCCAGGGGGATGAGCAGTTCTTC.

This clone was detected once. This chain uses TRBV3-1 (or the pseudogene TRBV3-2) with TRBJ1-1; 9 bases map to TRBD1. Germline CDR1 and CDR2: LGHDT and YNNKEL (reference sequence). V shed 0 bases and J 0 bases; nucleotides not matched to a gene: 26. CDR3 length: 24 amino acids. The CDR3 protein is CASSQDLGSWDRATSKPVNTEAFF. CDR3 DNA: TGTGCCAGCAGCCAAGATCTCGGTTCATGGGACAGGGCGACATCCAAGCCGGTGAACACTGAAGCTTTCTTT.

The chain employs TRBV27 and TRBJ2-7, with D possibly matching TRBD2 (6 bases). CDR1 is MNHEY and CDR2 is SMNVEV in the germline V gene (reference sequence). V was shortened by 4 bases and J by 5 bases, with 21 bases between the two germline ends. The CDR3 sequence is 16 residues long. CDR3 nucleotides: TGTGCCAGCAGTTCGCTATCGGGAGTAGCGGCTGACGAGCAGTACTTC. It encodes CASSSLSGVAADEQYF.

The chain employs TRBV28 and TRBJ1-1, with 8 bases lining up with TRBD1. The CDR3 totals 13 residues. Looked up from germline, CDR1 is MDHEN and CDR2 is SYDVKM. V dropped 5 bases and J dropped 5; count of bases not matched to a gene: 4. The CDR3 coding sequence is TGTGCCAGCAGTAGCGACAGGGGAACTGAAGCTTTCTTT. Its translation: CASSSDRGTEAFF. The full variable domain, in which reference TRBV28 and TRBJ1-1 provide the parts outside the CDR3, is DVKVTQSSRYLVKRTGEKVFLECVQDMDHENMFWYRQDPGLGLRLIYFSYDVKMKEKGDIPEGYSVSREKKERFSLILESASTNQTSMYLCASSSDRGTEAFFGQGTRLTVV.

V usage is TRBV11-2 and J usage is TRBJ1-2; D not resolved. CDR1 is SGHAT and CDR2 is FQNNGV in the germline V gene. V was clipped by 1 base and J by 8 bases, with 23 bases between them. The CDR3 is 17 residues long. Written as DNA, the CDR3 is TGTGCCAGCAGCTTAGTAATGGTGGTTACAGAGGACTCGGGCTACACCTTC. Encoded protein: CASSLVMVVTEDSGYTF.

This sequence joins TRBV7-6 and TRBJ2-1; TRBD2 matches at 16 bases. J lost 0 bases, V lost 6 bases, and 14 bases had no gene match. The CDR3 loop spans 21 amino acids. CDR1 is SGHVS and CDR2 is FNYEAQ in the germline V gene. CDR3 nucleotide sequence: TGTGCCAGCAGTCCCCCGGGACTAGCGGGGGGGCGAGATCTCTCCTACAATGAGCAGTTCTTC. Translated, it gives CASSPPGLAGGRDLSYNEQFF. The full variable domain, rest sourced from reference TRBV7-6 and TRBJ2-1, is GAGVSQSPRYKVTKRGQDVALRCDPISGHVSLYWYRQALGQGPEFLTYFNYEAQQDKSGLPNDRFSAERPEGSISTLTIQRTEQRDSAMYRCASSPPGLAGGRDLSYNEQFFGPGTRLTVL.

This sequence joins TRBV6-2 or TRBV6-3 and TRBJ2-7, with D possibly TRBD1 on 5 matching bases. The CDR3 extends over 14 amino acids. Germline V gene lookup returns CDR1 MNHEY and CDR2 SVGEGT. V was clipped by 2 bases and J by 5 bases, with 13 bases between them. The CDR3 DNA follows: TGTGCCAGCAGTTACAACGCAGGGATTCACGAGCAGTACTTC. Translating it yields CASSYNAGIHEQYF.

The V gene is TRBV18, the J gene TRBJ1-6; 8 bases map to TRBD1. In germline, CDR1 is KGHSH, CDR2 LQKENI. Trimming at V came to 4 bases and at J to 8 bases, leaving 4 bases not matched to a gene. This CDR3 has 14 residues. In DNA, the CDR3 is TGTGCCAGCTCACGCGGACAGGGTTATTCACCCCTCCACTTT. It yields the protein CASSRGQGYSPLHF. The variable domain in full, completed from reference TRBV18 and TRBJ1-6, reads NAGVMQNPRHLVRRRGQEARLRCSPMKGHSHVYWYRQLPEEGLKFMVYLQKENIIDESGMPKERFSAEFPKEGPSILRIQQVVRGDSAAYFCASSRGQGYSPLHFGNGTRLTVT.

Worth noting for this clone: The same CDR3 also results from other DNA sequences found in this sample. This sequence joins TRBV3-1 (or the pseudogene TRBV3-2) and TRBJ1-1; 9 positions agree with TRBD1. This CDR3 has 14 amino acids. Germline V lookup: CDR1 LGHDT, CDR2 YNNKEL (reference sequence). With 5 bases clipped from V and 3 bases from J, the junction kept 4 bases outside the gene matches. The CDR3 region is CASSARDRDTEAFF. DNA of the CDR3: TGTGCCAGCAGCGCCCGGGACAGGGACACTGAAGCTTTCTTT.

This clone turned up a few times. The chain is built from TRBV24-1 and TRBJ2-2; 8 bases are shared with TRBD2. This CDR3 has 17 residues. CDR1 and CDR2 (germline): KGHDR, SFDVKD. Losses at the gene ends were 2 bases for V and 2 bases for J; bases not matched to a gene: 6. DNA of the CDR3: TGTGCCACCAGTGATTCCCCCCGGGGGGGCAACACCGGGGAGCTGTTTTTT. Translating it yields CATSDSPRGGNTGELFF.

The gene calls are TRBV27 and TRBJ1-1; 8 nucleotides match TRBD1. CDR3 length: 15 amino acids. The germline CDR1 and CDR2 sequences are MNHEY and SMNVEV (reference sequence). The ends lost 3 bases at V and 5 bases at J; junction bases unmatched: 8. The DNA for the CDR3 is TGTGCCAGCAGTTTTCACACAGGGGGGGCGACTGAAGCTTTCTTT. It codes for CASSFHTGGATEAFF.

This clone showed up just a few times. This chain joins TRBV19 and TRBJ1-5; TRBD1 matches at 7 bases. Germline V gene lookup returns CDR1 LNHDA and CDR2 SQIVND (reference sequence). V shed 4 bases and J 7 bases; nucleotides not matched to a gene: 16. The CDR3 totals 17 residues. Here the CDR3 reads CASSTQPQGGGWQPQHF. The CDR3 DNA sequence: TGTGCCAGTAGTACGCAACCCCAGGGGGGAGGATGGCAGCCCCAGCATTTT.

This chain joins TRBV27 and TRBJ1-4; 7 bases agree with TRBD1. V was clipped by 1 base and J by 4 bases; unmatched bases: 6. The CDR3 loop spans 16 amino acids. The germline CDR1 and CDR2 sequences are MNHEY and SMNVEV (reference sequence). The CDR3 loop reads CASSLYPGTVNEKLFF. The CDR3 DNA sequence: TGTGCCAGCAGTTTATACCCCGGGACAGTTAATGAAAAACTGTTTTTT.

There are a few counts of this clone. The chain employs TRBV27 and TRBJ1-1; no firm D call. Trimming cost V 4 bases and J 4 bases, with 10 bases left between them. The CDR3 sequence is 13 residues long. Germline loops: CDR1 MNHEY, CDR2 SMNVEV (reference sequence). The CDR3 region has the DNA TGTGCCAGCAGTTGGCGGGCGGCCACTGAAGCTTTCTTT. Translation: CASSWRAATEAFF.

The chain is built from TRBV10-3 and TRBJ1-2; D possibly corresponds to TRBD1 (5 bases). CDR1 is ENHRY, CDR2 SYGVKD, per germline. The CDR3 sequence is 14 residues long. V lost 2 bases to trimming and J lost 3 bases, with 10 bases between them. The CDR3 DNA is TGTGCCATCAGTGAGGGGGCTCGGGACTATGGCTACACCTTC. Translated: CAISEGARDYGYTF.

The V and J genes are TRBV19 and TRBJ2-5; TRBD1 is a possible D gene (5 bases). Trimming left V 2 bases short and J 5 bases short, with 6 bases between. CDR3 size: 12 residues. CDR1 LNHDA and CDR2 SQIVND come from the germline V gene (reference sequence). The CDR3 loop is CASSIWGETQYF. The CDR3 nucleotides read TGTGCCAGTAGTATATGGGGCGAGACCCAGTACTTC. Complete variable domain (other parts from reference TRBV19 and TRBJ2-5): DGGITQSPKYLFRKEGQNVTLSCEQNLNHDAMYWYRQDPGQGLRLIYYSQIVNDFQKGDIAEGYSVSREKKESFPLTVTSAQKNPTAFYLCASSIWGETQYFGPGTRLLVL.

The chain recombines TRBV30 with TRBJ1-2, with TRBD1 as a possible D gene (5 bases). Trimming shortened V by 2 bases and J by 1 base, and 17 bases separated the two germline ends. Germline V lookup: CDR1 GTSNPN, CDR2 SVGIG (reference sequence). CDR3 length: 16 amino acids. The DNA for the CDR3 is TGTGCCTGGAGTATGGGCGACAGCCTTCTTAACTATGGCTACACCTTC. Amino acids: CAWSMGDSLLNYGYTF.

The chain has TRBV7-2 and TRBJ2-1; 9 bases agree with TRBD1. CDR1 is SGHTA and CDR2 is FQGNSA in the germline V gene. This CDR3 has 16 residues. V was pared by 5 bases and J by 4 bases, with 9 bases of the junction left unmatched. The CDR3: CASSILTGGQYNEQFF. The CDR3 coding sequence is TGTGCCAGCAGCATTCTGACAGGGGGGCAGTACAATGAGCAGTTCTTC.

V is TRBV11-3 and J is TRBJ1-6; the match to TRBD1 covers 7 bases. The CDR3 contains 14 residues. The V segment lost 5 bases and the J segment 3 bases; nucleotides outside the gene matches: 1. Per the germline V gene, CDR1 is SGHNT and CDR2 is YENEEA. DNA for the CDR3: TGTGCCAGCAGCCGGGACAGCTATAATTCACCCCTCCACTTT. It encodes CASSRDSYNSPLHF.

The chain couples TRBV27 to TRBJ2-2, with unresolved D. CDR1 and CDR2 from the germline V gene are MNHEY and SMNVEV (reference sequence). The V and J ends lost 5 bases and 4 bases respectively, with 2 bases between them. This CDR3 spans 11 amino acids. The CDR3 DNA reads TGTGCCAGCAGTCTCACCGGGGAGCTGTTTTTT. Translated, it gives CASSLTGELFF.

The chain's CDR3 is CASGGWRTEAFF. CDR3 bases: TGTGCCAGCGGTGGGTGGAGGACTGAAGCTTTCTTT. The rearrangement links TRBV7-9 to TRBJ1-1; no reliable D call. This CDR3 is built from 12 residues. CDR1 SEHNR and CDR2 FQNEAQ come from the germline V gene (reference sequence). Trimming shortened V by 8 bases and J by 5 bases, and 12 bases separated the two germline ends.

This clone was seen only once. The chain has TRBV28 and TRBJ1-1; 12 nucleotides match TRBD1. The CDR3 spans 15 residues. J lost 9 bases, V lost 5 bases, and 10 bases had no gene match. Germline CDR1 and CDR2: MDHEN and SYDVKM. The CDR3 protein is CASSHHGTGGSKAFF. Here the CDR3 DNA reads TGTGCCAGCAGTCATCACGGGACAGGGGGCTCTAAAGCTTTCTTT. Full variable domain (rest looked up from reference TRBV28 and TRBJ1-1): DVKVTQSSRYLVKRTGEKVFLECVQDMDHENMFWYRQDPGLGLRLIYFSYDVKMKEKGDIPEGYSVSREKKERFSLILESASTNQTSMYLCASSHHGTGGSKAFFGQGTRLTVV.

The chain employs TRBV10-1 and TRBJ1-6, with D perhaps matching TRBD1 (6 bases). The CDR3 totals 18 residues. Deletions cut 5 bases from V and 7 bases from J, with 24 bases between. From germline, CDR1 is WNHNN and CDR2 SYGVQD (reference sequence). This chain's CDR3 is CASSLRGGRKGENSPLHF. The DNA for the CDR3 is TGCGCCAGCAGTTTGAGGGGGGGCAGGAAGGGGGAAAATTCACCCCTCCACTTT.

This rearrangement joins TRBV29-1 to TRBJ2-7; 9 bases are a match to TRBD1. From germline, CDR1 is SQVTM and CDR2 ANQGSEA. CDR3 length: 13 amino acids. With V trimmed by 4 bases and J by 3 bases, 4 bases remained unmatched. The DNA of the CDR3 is TGCAGCGTTGGGGACAGGGCGGGCTACGAGCAGTACTTC. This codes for CSVGDRAGYEQYF.